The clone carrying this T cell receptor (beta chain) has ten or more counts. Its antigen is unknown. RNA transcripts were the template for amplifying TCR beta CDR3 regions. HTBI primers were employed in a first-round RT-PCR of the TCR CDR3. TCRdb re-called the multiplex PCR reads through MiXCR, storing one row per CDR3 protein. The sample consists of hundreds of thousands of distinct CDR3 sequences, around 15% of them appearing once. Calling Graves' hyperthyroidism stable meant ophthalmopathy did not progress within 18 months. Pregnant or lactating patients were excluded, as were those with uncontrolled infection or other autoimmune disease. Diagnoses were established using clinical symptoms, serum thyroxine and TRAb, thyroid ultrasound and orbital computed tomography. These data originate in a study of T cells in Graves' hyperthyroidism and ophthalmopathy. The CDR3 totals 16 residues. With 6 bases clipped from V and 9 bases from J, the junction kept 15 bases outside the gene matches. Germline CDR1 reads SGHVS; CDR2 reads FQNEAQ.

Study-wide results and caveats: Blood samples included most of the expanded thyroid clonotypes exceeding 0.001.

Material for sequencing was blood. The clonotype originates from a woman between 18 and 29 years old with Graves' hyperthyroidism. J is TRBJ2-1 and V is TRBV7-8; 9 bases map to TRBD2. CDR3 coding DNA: TGTGCCAGCAGACCTACTCGGCGGGAGGGCCTCGGTGAGCAGTTCTTC. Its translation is CASRPTRREGLGEQFF.